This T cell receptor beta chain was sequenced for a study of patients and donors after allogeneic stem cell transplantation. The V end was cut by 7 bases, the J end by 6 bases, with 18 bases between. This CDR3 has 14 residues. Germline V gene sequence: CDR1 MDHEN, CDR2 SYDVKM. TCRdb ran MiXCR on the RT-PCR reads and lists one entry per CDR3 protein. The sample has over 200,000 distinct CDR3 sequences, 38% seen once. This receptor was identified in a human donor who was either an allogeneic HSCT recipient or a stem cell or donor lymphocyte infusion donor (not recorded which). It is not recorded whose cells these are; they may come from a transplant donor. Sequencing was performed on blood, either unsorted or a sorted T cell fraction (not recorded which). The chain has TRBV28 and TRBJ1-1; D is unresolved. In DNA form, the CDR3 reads TGTGCCAGCACTTGGGAGGCAGGAGCCCCTGAAGCTTTCTTT. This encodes CASTWEAGAPEAFF.